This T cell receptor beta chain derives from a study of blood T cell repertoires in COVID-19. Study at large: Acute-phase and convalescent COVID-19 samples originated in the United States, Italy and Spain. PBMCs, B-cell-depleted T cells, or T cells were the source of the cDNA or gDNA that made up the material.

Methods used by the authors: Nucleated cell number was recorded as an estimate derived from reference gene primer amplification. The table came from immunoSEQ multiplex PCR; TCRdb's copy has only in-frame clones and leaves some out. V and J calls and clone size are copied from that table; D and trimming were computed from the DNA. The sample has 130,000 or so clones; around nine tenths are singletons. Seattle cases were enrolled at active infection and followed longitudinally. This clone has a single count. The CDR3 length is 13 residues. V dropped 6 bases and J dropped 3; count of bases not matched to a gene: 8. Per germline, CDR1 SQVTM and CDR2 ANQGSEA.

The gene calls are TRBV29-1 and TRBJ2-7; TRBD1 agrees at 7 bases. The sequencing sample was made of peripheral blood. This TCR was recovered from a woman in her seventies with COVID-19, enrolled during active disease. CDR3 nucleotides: TGCAGCGTACTGACAGGGAAGGACTACGAGCAGTACTTC. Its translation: CSVLTGKDYEQYF.